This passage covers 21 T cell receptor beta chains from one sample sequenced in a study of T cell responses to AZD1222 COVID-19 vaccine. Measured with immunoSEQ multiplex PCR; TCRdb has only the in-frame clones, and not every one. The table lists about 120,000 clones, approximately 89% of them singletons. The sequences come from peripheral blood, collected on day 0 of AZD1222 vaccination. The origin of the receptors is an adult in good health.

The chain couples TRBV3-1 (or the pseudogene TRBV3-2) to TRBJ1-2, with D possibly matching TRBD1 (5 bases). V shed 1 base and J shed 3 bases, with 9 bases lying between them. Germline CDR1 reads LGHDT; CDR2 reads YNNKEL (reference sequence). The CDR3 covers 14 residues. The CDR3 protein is CASSQVAGDYGYTF. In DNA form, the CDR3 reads TGTGCCAGCAGCCAAGTCGCGGGGGACTATGGCTACACCTTC.

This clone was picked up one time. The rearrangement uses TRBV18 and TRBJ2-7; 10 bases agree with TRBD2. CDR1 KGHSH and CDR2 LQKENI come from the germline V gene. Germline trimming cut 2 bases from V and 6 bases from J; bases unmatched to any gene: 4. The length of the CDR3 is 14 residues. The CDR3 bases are TGTGCCAGCTCACCATCTAGCGGGGGTAGCGAGCAGTACTTC. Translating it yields CASSPSSGGSEQYF.

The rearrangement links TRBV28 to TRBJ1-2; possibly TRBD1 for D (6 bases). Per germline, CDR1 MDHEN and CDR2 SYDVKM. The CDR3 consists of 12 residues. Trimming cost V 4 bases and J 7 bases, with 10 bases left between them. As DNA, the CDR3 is TGTGCCAGCAGTTCCAGAGGGGGTGGCTACACCTTC. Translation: CASSSRGGGYTF.

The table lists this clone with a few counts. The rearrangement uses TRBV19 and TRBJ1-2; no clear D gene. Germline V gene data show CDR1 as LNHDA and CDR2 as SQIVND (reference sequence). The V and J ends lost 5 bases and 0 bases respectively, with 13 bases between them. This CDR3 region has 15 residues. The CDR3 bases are TGTGCCAGTAGTCTTTCTTTGACGGCTAACTATGGCTACACCTTC. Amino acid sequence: CASSLSLTANYGYTF. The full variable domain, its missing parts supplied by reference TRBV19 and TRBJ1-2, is DGGITQSPKYLFRKEGQNVTLSCEQNLNHDAMYWYRQDPGQGLRLIYYSQIVNDFQKGDIAEGYSVSREKKESFPLTVTSAQKNPTAFYLCASSLSLTANYGYTFGSGTRLTVV.

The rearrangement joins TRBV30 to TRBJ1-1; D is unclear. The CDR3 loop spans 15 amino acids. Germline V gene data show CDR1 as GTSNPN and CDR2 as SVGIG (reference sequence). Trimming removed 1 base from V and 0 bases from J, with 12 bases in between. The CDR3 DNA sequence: TGTGCCTGGAGTGGAAGAGCGGCGTTGAACACTGAAGCTTTCTTT. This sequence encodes CAWSGRAALNTEAFF.

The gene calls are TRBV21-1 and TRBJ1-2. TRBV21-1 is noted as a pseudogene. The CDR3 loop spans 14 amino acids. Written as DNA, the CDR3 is TGTGCCAGCAGCCCTGTTGGGGGGCGGTGTGGCTACACCTTC. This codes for CASSPVGGRCGYTF.

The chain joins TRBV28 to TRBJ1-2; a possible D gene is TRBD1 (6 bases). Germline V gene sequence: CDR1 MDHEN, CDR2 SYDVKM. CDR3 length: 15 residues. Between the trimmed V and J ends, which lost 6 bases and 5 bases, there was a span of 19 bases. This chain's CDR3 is CASSPRTVLRYGYTF. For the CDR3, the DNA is TGTGCCAGCAGCCCTCGGACAGTGCTTAGGTATGGCTACACCTTC.

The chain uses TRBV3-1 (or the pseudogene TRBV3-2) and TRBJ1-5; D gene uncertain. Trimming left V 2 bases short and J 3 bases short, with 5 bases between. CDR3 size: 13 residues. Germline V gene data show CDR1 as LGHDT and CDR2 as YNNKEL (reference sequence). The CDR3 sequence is CASSQQLNQPQHF. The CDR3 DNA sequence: TGTGCCAGCAGCCAACAGCTCAATCAGCCCCAGCATTTT.

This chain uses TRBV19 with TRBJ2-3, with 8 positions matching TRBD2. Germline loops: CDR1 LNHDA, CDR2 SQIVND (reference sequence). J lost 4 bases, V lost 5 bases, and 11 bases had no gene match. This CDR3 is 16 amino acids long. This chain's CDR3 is CASSAELYGGADTQYF. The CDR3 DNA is TGTGCCAGTAGTGCAGAGCTATACGGGGGGGCAGATACGCAGTATTTT.

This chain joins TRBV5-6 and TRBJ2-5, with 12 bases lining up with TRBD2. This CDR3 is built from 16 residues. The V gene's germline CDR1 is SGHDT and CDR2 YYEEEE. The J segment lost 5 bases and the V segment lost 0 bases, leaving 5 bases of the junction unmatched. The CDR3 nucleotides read TGTGCCAGCAGCTTGGAACTAGCGGGGGGCCGGGAGACCCAGTACTTC. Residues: CASSLELAGGRETQYF.

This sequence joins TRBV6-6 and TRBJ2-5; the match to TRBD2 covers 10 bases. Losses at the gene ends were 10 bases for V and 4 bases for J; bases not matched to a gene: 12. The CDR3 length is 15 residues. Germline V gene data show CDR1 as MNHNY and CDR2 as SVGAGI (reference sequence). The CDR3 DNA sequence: TGTGCCACCTCGGAGGGAGCGGGGGGGAGAGAGACCCAGTACTTC. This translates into CATSEGAGGRETQYF.

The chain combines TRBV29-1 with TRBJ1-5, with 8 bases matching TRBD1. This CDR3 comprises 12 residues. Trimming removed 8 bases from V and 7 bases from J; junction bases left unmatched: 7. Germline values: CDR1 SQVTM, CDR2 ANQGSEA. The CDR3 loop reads CSYGQGDQPQHF. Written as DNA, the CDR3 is TGCAGCTATGGACAGGGTGACCAGCCCCAGCATTTT.

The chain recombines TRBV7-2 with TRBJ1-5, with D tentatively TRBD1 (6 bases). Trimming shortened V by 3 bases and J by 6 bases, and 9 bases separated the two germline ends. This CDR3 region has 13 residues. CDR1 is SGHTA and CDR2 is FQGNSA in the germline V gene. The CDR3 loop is CASSFWGAQPQHF. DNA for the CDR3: TGTGCCAGCAGCTTTTGGGGGGCTCAGCCCCAGCATTTT.

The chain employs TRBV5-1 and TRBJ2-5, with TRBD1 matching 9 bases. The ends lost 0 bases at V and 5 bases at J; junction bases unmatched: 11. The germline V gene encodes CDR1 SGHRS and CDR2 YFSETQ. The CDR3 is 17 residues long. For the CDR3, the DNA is TGCGCCAGCAGCTTGGACATTGGGAACAGGGGGCTTGAGACCCAGTACTTC. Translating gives CASSLDIGNRGLETQYF.

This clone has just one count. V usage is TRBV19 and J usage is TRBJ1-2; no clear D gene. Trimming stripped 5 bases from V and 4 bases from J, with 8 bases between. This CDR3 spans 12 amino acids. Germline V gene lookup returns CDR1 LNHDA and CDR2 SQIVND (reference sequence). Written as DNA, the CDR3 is TGTGCCAGTAGTTCCAGCCTCTATGGCTACACCTTC. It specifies CASSSSLYGYTF. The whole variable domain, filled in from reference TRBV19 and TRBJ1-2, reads DGGITQSPKYLFRKEGQNVTLSCEQNLNHDAMYWYRQDPGQGLRLIYYSQIVNDFQKGDIAEGYSVSREKKESFPLTVTSAQKNPTAFYLCASSSSLYGYTFGSGTRLTVV.

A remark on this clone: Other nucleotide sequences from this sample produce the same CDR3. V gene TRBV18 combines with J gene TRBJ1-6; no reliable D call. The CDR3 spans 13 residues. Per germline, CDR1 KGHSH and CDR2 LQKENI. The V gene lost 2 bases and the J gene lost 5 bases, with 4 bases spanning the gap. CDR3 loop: CASSPGNNSPLHF. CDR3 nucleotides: TGTGCCAGCTCACCAGGGAATAATTCACCCCTCCACTTT.

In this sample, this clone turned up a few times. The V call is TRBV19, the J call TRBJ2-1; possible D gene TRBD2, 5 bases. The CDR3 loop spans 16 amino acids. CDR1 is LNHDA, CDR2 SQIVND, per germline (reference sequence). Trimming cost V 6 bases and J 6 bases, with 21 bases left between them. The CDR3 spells CASSLSPREWLNEQFF. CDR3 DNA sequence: TGTGCCAGTAGCCTCTCGCCGAGGGAGTGGCTCAATGAGCAGTTCTTC.

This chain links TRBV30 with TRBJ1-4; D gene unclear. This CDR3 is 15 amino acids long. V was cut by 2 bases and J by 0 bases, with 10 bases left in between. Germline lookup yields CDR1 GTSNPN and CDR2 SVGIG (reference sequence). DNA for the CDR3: TGTGCCTGGAGTCCGGGTGGAACAACTAATGAAAAACTGTTTTTT. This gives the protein CAWSPGGTTNEKLFF.

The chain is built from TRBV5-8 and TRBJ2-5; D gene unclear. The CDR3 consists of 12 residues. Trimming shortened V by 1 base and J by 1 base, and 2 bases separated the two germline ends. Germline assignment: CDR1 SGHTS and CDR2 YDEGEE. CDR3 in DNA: TGTGCCAGCAGCTTGACCCAAGAGACCCAGTACTTC. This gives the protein CASSLTQETQYF. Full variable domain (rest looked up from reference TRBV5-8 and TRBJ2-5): EAGVTQSPTHLIKTRGQQATLRCSPISGHTSVYWYQQALGLGLQFLLWYDEGEERNRGNFPPRFSGRQFPNYSSELNVNALELEDSALYLCASSLTQETQYFGPGTRLLVL.

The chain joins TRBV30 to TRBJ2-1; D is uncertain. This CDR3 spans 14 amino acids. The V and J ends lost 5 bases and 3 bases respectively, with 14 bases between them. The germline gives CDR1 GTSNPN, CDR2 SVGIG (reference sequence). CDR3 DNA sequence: TGTGCCTGGGGCCTAGGGTCTTTCTACAATGAGCAGTTCTTC. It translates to CAWGLGSFYNEQFF.

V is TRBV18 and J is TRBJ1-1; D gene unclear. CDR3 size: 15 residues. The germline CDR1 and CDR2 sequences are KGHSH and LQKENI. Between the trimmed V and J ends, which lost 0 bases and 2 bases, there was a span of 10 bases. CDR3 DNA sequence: TGTGCCAGCTCACCACCGAGTCCCAGAAACACTGAAGCTTTCTTT. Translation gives CASSPPSPRNTEAFF. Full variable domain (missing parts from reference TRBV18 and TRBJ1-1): NAGVMQNPRHLVRRRGQEARLRCSPMKGHSHVYWYRQLPEEGLKFMVYLQKENIIDESGMPKERFSAEFPKEGPSILRIQQVVRGDSAAYFCASSPPSPRNTEAFFGQGTRLTVV.